The 9 T cell receptor beta chains below all came from one sample that was sequenced in a study of control samples from healthy donors and cancer patients. The protocol was immunoSEQ multiplex PCR, while the TCRdb copy is restricted to in-frame clones and leaves out a portion. The sample holds about 100,000 clones, about 88% seen once. The sample taken for sequencing was blood. These receptors were collected from a woman aged 45-65 years in good health.

The V gene is TRBV18, the J gene TRBJ2-7; D is unclear. The CDR3 is made up of 14 amino acids. V lost 3 bases and J 5 bases, leaving 14 bases between the germline ends. Germline assignment: CDR1 KGHSH and CDR2 LQKENI. CDR3 bases: TGTGCCAGCTCACCTACCCGGGCCACTGACGAGCAGTACGTC. It translates to CASSPTRATDEQYV.

This chain uses TRBV5-1 with TRBJ1-2, with a tentative D call TRBD1 (5 bases). Germline loops: CDR1 SGHRS, CDR2 YFSETQ. The CDR3 extends over 13 amino acids. With 2 bases removed from V and 2 bases from J, the gap between germline ends came to 7 bases. CDR3 DNA: TGCGCCAGCAGCTTACAGGCGAACTATGGCTACACCTTC. Protein product: CASSLQANYGYTF. The variable domain in full, completed from reference TRBV5-1 and TRBJ1-2, reads KAGVTQTPRYLIKTRGQQVTLSCSPISGHRSVSWYQQTPGQGLQFLFEYFSETQRNKGNFPGRFSGRQFSNSRSEMNVSTLELGDSALYLCASSLQANYGYTFGSGTRLTVV.

The chain combines TRBV30 with TRBJ1-3; 8 nucleotides align to TRBD1. From germline, CDR1 is GTSNPN and CDR2 SVGIG (reference sequence). The CDR3 has 19 amino acids. J gave up 0 bases and V 0 bases, and 13 bases lay outside the gene matches. The CDR3 protein is CAWSVRGWDRSVSGNTIYF. The CDR3 DNA reads TGTGCCTGGAGTGTACGCGGGTGGGACAGGAGCGTCTCTGGAAACACCATATATTTT.

The chain recombines TRBV18 with TRBJ1-2; D is uncertain. This CDR3 contains 13 residues. Trimming pared 6 bases from V and 5 bases from J, leaving 13 bases between. CDR1 is KGHSH and CDR2 is LQKENI in the germline V gene. CDR3 nucleotides: TGTGCCAGCTCTCCTTCGGGGTATTATGGCTACACCTTC. Its translation: CASSPSGYYGYTF. The complete variable domain, with remaining parts taken from reference TRBV18 and TRBJ1-2, reads NAGVMQNPRHLVRRRGQEARLRCSPMKGHSHVYWYRQLPEEGLKFMVYLQKENIIDESGMPKERFSAEFPKEGPSILRIQQVVRGDSAAYFCASSPSGYYGYTFGSGTRLTVV.

CDR3 sequence: CASSPGQGLMNTEAFF. In DNA, the CDR3 is TGTGCCAGCAGCCCGGGACAGGGCCTGATGAACACTGAAGCTTTCTTT. The J gene is TRBJ1-1, the V gene TRBV5-4, with 9 bases lining up with TRBD1. Germline V CDR1 and CDR2: SGHNT, YYREEE (reference sequence). The CDR3 consists of 16 residues. The V and J ends lost 4 bases and 0 bases, in that order; junction bases with no gene match: 7.

The chain couples TRBV5-5 to TRBJ2-1, with D possibly matching TRBD1 (7 bases). The germline V gene has CDR1 SGHKS and CDR2 YYEKEE (reference sequence). The length of the CDR3 is 14 residues. V gave up 4 bases and J gave up 8 bases, with 16 bases separating them. The CDR3 loop reads CASSRQGGGDEQFF. The CDR3 DNA reads TGTGCCAGCAGCCGACAGGGCGGAGGGGATGAGCAGTTCTTC.

This chain uses TRBV5-4 with TRBJ2-1; D might be TRBD1 or TRBD2, each matching 5 bases. Germline CDR1 reads SGHNT; CDR2 reads YYREEE (reference sequence). The V and J ends lost 4 bases and 9 bases respectively, with 17 bases between them. This CDR3 contains 14 residues. CDR3 coding DNA: TGTGCCAGCAGCGGCAGGGACGGGCCCAGTGAGCAGTTCTTC. As protein: CASSGRDGPSEQFF. The complete variable domain, with remaining parts taken from reference TRBV5-4 and TRBJ2-1, reads ETGVTQSPTHLIKTRGQQVTLRCSSQSGHNTVSWYQQALGQGPQFIFQYYREEENGRGNFPPRFSGLQFPNYSSELNVNALELDDSALYLCASSGRDGPSEQFFGPGTRLTVL.

The chain couples TRBV19 to TRBJ1-5; perhaps TRBD1 as D (5 bases). Germline V gene sequence: CDR1 LNHDA, CDR2 SQIVND (reference sequence). CDR3 length: 18 residues. V was trimmed by 2 bases and J by 2 bases, leaving 19 bases between them. The CDR3 DNA reads TGTGCCAGTAGTATAAACGGGGATCGGGGCTGGGGCAATCAGCCCCAGCATTTT. Translated: CASSINGDRGWGNQPQHF. Full variable domain (rest looked up from reference TRBV19 and TRBJ1-5): DGGITQSPKYLFRKEGQNVTLSCEQNLNHDAMYWYRQDPGQGLRLIYYSQIVNDFQKGDIAEGYSVSREKKESFPLTVTSAQKNPTAFYLCASSINGDRGWGNQPQHFGDGTRLSIL.

The chain joins TRBV7-8 to TRBJ2-2, with TRBD2 identical over 8 bases. The CDR3 is 16 residues long. V shed 2 bases and J 6 bases; nucleotides not matched to a gene: 8. CDR1 SGHVS and CDR2 FQNEAQ come from the germline V gene. CDR3 sequence: CASSLPGLGWSGELFF. CDR3 in DNA: TGTGCCAGCAGCTTACCGGGACTAGGTTGGTCCGGGGAGCTGTTTTTT.